These 7 T cell receptor beta chains were all obtained from the same sample, sequenced in a study of blood T cell repertoires in COVID-19. Clones were read by immunoSEQ multiplex PCR, and TCRdb kept only the in-frame ones, dropping some. Of about 140,000 clones listed, roughly four fifths are singletons. Specimen: peripheral blood. The receptors derive from a woman older than 75 with active or convalescent COVID-19.

V usage is TRBV7-2 and J usage is TRBJ1-5; possible D gene TRBD1, 5 bases. The CDR3 loop spans 13 amino acids. The germline V gene encodes CDR1 SGHTA and CDR2 FQGNSA. The chain's CDR3 is CATRADLNQPQHF. DNA of the CDR3: TGTGCTACCAGGGCGGACCTCAATCAGCCCCAGCATTTT.

The chain carries TRBV30 and TRBJ2-7; 9 bases line up with TRBD2. Germline CDR1 and CDR2: GTSNPN and SVGIG (reference sequence). The V gene end was trimmed by 0 bases and the J gene end by 5 bases; junction bases not matched to a gene: 20. This CDR3 is built from 19 residues. Written as DNA, the CDR3 is TGTGCCTGGAGTGTAGCGGGACTAGCCCAAGGGGGTCTTCGGGACGAGCAGTACTTC. This translates into CAWSVAGLAQGGLRDEQYF.

The chain links TRBV11-2 to TRBJ2-3, with 11 positions matching TRBD1. The ends lost 5 bases at V and 11 bases at J; junction bases unmatched: 6. The CDR3 totals 13 residues. Per the germline V gene, CDR1 is SGHAT and CDR2 is FQNNGV. CDR3 amino acids: CASSPRTGGMQYF. The CDR3 region has the DNA TGTGCCAGCAGCCCGAGGACAGGGGGCATGCAGTATTTT.

J is TRBJ1-5 and V is TRBV5-1, with 10 nucleotides matching TRBD1. The CDR3 runs 15 residues. The ends lost 1 base at V and 7 bases at J; junction bases unmatched: 5. The germline CDR1 and CDR2 sequences are SGHRS and YFSETQ. The CDR3 reads CASSLSGTGEQPQHF. In nucleotides, the CDR3 is TGCGCCAGCAGCTTGTCCGGGACAGGGGAACAGCCCCAGCATTTT.

The chain couples TRBV7-3 to TRBJ2-3; D remains ambiguous. Trimming stripped 0 bases from V and 0 bases from J, with 10 bases between. This CDR3 contains 16 residues. CDR1 is SGHTA, CDR2 FQGTGA, per germline. CDR3 DNA: TGTGCCAGCAGCTTAACCCCCAGCGCAAGCACAGATACGCAGTATTTT. Translating it yields CASSLTPSASTDTQYF.

The V and J genes are TRBV5-6 and TRBJ1-5; D is unresolved. The germline V and J ends were trimmed by 1 base and 0 bases, with 5 bases remaining between them. The CDR3 consists of 14 residues. Germline V CDR1 and CDR2: SGHDT, YYEEEE. For the CDR3, the DNA is TGTGCCAGCAGCTTGAAATATAGCAATCAGCCCCAGCATTTT. Amino acids: CASSLKYSNQPQHF. Drawing the rest from reference TRBV5-6 and TRBJ1-5, the complete variable domain is DAGVTQSPTHLIKTRGQQVTLRCSPKSGHDTVSWYQQALGQGPQFIFQYYEEEERQRGNFPDRFSGHQFPNYSSELNVNALLLGDSALYLCASSLKYSNQPQHFGDGTRLSIL.

The CDR3 loop is CASSAGMGGATNTGELFF. The CDR3 DNA is TGTGCCAGCAGTGCTGGCATGGGGGGGGCGACGAACACCGGGGAGCTGTTTTTT. The chain recombines TRBV2 with TRBJ2-2; possible D gene TRBD2, 7 bases. The length of the CDR3 is 18 residues. Per germline, CDR1 SNHLY and CDR2 FYNNEI. Trimming removed 4 bases from V and 0 bases from J, with 18 bases in between. The whole variable domain, remainder taken from reference TRBV2 and TRBJ2-2, is EPEVTQTPSHQVTQMGQEVILRCVPISNHLYFYWYRQILGQKVEFLVSFYNNEISEKSEIFDDQFSVERPDGSNFTLKIRSTKLEDSAMYFCASSAGMGGATNTGELFFGEGSRLTVL.